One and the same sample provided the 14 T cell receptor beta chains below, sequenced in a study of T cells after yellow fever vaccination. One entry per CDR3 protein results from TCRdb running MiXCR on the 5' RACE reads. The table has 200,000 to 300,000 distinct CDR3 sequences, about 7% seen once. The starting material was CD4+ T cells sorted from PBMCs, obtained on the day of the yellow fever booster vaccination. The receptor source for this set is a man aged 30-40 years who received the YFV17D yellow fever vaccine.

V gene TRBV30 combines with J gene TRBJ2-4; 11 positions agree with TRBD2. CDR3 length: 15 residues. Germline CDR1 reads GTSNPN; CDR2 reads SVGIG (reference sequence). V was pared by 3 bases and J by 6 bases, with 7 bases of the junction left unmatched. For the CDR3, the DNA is TGTGCCTGGAGCTCGACTAGCGGGATAGTAAACATTCAGTACTTC. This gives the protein CAWSSTSGIVNIQYF. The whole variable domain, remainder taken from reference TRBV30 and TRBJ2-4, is SQTIHQWPATLVQPVGSPLSLECTVEGTSNPNLYWYRQAAGRGLQLLFYSVGIGQISSEVPQNLSASRPQDRQFILSSKKLLLSDSGFYLCAWSSTSGIVNIQYFGAGTRLSVL.

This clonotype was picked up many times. The CDR3 here is CASSGGLAVGMKEQYF. As DNA, the CDR3 is TGTGCCAGCAGTGGGGGACTAGCCGTTGGAATGAAGGAGCAGTACTTC. The J gene is TRBJ2-7, the V gene TRBV2; 9 nucleotides line up with TRBD2. Germline loops: CDR1 SNHLY, CDR2 FYNNEI. This CDR3 has 16 residues. Trimming took 4 bases from V and 7 from J; bases not matched to a gene: 14.

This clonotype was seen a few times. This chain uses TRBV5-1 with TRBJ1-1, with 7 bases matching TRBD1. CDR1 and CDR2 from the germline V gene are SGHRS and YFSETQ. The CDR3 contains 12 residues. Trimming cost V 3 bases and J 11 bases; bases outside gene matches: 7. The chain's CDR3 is CASSSTQGSAFF. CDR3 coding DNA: TGCGCCAGCAGCTCTACACAGGGGTCTGCTTTCTTT.

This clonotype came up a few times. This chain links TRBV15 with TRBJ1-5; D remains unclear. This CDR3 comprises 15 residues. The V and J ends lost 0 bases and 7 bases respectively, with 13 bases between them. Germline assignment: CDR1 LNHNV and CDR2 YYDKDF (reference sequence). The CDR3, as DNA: TGTGCCACCAGCAGAGAAGTAGGTGGGTTGCAGCCCCAGCATTTT. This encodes CATSREVGGLQPQHF.

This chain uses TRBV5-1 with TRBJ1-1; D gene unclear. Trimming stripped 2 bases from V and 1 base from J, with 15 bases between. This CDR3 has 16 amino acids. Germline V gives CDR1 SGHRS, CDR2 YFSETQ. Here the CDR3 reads CASSFYSHAKNTEAFF. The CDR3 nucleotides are TGCGCCAGCAGCTTCTATTCCCATGCGAAGAACACTGAAGCTTTCTTT.

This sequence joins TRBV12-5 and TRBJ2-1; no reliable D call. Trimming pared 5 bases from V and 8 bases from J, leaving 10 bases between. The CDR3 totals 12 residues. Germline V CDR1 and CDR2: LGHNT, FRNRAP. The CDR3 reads CASGPLVDEQFF. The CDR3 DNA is TGTGCTAGTGGTCCATTGGTGGATGAGCAGTTCTTC.

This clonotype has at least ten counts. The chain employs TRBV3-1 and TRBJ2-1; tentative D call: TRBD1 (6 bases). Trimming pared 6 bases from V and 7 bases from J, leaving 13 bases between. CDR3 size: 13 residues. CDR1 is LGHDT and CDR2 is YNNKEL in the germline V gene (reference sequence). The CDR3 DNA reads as TGTGCCAGCAGGACAGGCACTGGGAATGAGCAGTTCTTC. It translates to CASRTGTGNEQFF.

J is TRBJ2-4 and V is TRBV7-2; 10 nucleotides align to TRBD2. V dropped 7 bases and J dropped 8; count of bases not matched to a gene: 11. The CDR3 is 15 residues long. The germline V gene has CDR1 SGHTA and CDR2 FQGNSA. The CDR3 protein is CASTPGASGRDIQYF. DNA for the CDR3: TGTGCCAGCACCCCCGGTGCCAGCGGGAGGGACATTCAGTACTTC.

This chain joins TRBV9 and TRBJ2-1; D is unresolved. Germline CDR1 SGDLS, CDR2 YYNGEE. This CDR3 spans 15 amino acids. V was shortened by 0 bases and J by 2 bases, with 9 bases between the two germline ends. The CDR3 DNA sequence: TGTGCCAGCAGCGTAGATGGTCAGCCCTACAATGAGCAGTTCTTC. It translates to CASSVDGQPYNEQFF.

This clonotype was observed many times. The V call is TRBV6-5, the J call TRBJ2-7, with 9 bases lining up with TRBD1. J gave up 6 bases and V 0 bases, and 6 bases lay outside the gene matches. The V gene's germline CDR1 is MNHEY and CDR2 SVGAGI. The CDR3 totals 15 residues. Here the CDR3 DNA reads TGTGCCAGCAGTTACTCGTGGACAGGGGCCTCCGAGCAGTACTTC. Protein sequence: CASSYSWTGASEQYF.

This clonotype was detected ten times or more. CDR3 loop: CASSTRMNTEAFF. CDR3 DNA: TGTGCCAGCAGCACTAGGATGAACACTGAAGCTTTCTTT. The chain links TRBV7-2 to TRBJ1-1; D unresolved. The CDR3 has 13 amino acids. Germline CDR1 is SGHTA and CDR2 is FQGNSA. Trimming pared 5 bases from V and 0 bases from J, leaving 7 bases between.

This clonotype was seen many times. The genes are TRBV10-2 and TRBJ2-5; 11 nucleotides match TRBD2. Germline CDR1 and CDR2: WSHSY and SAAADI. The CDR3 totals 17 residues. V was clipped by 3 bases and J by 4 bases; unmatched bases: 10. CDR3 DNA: TGCGCCAGCAGTGATTACAAAACTAGCGGGAGTGTAGAGACCCAGTACTTC. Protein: CASSDYKTSGSVETQYF.

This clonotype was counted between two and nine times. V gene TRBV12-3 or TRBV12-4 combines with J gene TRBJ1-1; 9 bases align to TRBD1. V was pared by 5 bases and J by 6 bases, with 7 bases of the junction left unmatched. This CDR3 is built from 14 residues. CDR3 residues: CASSRAGQGAEAFF. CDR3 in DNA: TGTGCCAGCAGTCGGGCGGGACAGGGCGCTGAAGCTTTCTTT.

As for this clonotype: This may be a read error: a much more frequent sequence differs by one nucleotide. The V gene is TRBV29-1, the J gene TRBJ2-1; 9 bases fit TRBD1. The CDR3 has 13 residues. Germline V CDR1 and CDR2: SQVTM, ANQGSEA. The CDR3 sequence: CSVTGGIYNDQFF. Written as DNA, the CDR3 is TGCAGCGTGACAGGGGGTATCTACAATGACCAGTTCTTC.